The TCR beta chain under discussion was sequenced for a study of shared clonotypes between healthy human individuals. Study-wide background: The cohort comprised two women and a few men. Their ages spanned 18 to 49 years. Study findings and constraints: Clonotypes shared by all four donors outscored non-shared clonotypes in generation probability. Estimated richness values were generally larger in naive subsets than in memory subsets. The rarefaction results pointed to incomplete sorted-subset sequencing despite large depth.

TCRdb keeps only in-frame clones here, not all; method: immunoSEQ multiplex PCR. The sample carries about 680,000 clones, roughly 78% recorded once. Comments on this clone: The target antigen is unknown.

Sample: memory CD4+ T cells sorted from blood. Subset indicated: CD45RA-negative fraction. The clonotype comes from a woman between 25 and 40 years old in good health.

CDR3 coding DNA: TGTGCCAGCAGGCGGACGAGCTCCTACAATGAGCAGTTCTTC. Translated: CASRRTSSYNEQFF. The V and J genes are TRBV28 and TRBJ2-1; D not certain. The CDR3 is made up of 14 amino acids. The germline V and J ends were trimmed by 6 bases and 0 bases, with 9 bases remaining between them. Germline V CDR1 and CDR2: MDHEN, SYDVKM.